A single sample is the source of the 10 T cell receptor beta chains below, sequenced in a study of shared clonotypes between healthy human individuals. The method was immunoSEQ multiplex PCR; TCRdb's version includes in-frame clones alone and lacks a portion of them. The table has nearly 1,000,000 clones, about three quarters seen once. Material for sequencing was memory CD4+ T cells sorted from blood. Documented subset: CD45RA-negative fraction. Every receptor here comes from a man aged 18-30 years in good health.

V and J are TRBV10-3 and TRBJ1-2, with TRBD1 identical over 7 bases. V shed 3 bases and J 4 bases; nucleotides not matched to a gene: 2. This CDR3 is built from 13 residues. Germline loops: CDR1 ENHRY, CDR2 SYGVKD. CDR3 coding DNA: TGTGCCATCAGTGACGCAGGGGGCTATGGCTACACCTTC. It specifies CAISDAGGYGYTF.

V is TRBV19 and J is TRBJ2-1; maybe TRBD1 (6 bases). The CDR3 runs to 15 residues. Trimming took 3 bases from V and 4 from J, leaving 13 bases between them. The germline V gene encodes CDR1 LNHDA and CDR2 SQIVND (reference sequence). In nucleotides, the CDR3 is TGTGCCAGTAGTATTGGGACACTACCTTACAATGAGCAGTTCTTC. Amino acids: CASSIGTLPYNEQFF.

About this clone: This specimen includes other DNA sequences encoding the same CDR3. The chain links TRBV18 to TRBJ2-7; D unresolved. CDR3 size: 11 residues. CDR1 and CDR2 (germline): KGHSH, LQKENI. V was shortened by 6 bases and J by 0 bases, with 3 bases between the two germline ends. This chain's CDR3 is CASSNSYEQYF. Here the CDR3 DNA reads TGTGCCAGCTCTAACTCCTACGAGCAGTACTTC.

The chain uses TRBV10-2 and TRBJ2-5; TRBD2 matches 9 bases. V dropped 5 bases and J dropped 5; count of bases not matched to a gene: 6. This CDR3 has 14 amino acids. The germline CDR1 and CDR2 sequences are WSHSY and SAAADI. The CDR3 loop is CASSISGGSETQYF. The CDR3 coding sequence is TGCGCCAGCAGTATTAGCGGGGGCAGCGAGACCCAGTACTTC.

Details on this clone: The sample has other DNA sequences that encode this CDR3 too. V is TRBV18 and J is TRBJ1-5, with 7 bases matching TRBD1. This CDR3 spans 15 amino acids. The V segment lost 2 bases and the J segment 4 bases; nucleotides outside the gene matches: 5. Per germline, CDR1 KGHSH and CDR2 LQKENI. The CDR3 region is CASSPGQGGNQPQHF. CDR3 in DNA: TGTGCCAGCTCACCAGGGCAGGGGGGGAATCAGCCCCAGCATTTT.

The chain has TRBV28 and TRBJ1-6; D is perhaps TRBD1 (5 bases). V gave up 9 bases and J gave up 5 bases, with 11 bases separating them. The germline V gene has CDR1 MDHEN and CDR2 SYDVKM. The CDR3 has 13 amino acids. CDR3 sequence: CARCRADNSPLHF. The DNA for the CDR3 is TGTGCCAGATGCAGGGCGGATAATTCACCCCTCCACTTT.

The chain links TRBV7-2 to TRBJ2-1; 10 bases are shared with TRBD2. Germline V lookup: CDR1 SGHTA, CDR2 FQGNSA. V lost 3 bases to trimming and J lost 4 bases; unmatched junction nucleotides: 3. CDR3 size: 15 residues. The CDR3 loop is CASSFGLAVYNEQFF. The CDR3 DNA is TGTGCCAGCAGCTTCGGACTAGCGGTGTACAATGAGCAGTTCTTC.

The chain combines TRBV5-1 with TRBJ1-3; 7 bases map to TRBD1. With V trimmed by 0 bases and J by 1 base, 1 base remained unmatched. The V gene's germline CDR1 is SGHRS and CDR2 YFSETQ. This CDR3 is 15 amino acids long. The CDR3 region has the DNA TGCGCCAGCAGCTTGGCGGGACAGTCTGGAAACACCATATATTTT. This translates into CASSLAGQSGNTIYF. Supplemented by reference TRBV5-1 and TRBJ1-3, the full variable domain reads KAGVTQTPRYLIKTRGQQVTLSCSPISGHRSVSWYQQTPGQGLQFLFEYFSETQRNKGNFPGRFSGRQFSNSRSEMNVSTLELGDSALYLCASSLAGQSGNTIYFGEGSWLTVV.

This clone has only one observation. The V call is TRBV7-2, the J call TRBJ1-5; weak D call: TRBD1 (6 bases). CDR3 length: 13 amino acids. Trimming removed 4 bases at V and 7 bases at J, with 11 bases between. Germline lookup yields CDR1 SGHTA and CDR2 FQGNSA. The CDR3: CASSSTGTQPQHF. The CDR3 bases are TGTGCCAGCAGCTCCACAGGGACCCAGCCCCAGCATTTT.

CDR3: CASSPSSGGGTDTQYF. Written as DNA, the CDR3 is TGTGCCAGCTCACCTTCTTCCGGGGGGGGCACAGATACGCAGTATTTT. This chain joins TRBV18 and TRBJ2-3, with 8 nucleotides matching TRBD2. Germline V gene data show CDR1 as KGHSH and CDR2 as LQKENI. V was pared by 3 bases and J by 1 base, with 6 bases of the junction left unmatched. CDR3 size: 16 residues.